The next 16 T cell receptor beta chains were all read from a single sample in a study of identical twins. One entry per CDR3 protein results from TCRdb running MiXCR on the 5' RACE reads. The sample includes around 340,000 distinct CDR3 sequences, roughly 9% of them seen just once. The source material was naive T cells sorted from blood. The receptors derive from a woman between 45 and 65 years old in good health.

This clonotype was found many times. The chain couples TRBV7-2 to TRBJ1-5; D uncertain. The CDR3 loop spans 13 amino acids. Germline V gene data show CDR1 as SGHTA and CDR2 as FQGNSA. Trimming left V 5 bases short and J 3 bases short, with 8 bases between. As DNA, the CDR3 is TGTGCCAGCAGCCGGGCCCTCAATCAGCCCCAGCATTTT. Translation gives CASSRALNQPQHF.

CDR3 nucleotide sequence: TGTGCCATCACTTCTTCGGGACAGGGGATGAATGAGCAGTTCTTC. Encoded protein: CAITSSGQGMNEQFF. V usage is TRBV10-3 and J usage is TRBJ2-1; TRBD1 matches 10 bases. The CDR3 has 15 amino acids. CDR1 is ENHRY and CDR2 is SYGVKD in the germline V gene. Trimming cost V 7 bases and J 7 bases; bases outside gene matches: 10.

There are many counts of this clonotype. This chain uses TRBV20-1 with TRBJ2-5, with TRBD2 as a possible D gene (5 bases). V was shortened by 4 bases and J by 6 bases, with 12 bases between the two germline ends. CDR1 is DFQATT and CDR2 is SNEGSKA in the germline V gene (reference sequence). The CDR3 has 12 residues. CDR3 DNA sequence: TGCAGTGCTAAAGGCGGGCAAAAGACCCAGTACTTC. Its translation is CSAKGGQKTQYF.

The chain links TRBV5-4 to TRBJ2-7, with 7 nucleotides matching TRBD1. The CDR3 is 13 residues long. Germline trimming cut 4 bases from V and 4 bases from J; bases unmatched to any gene: 5. Germline CDR1 reads SGHNT; CDR2 reads YYREEE (reference sequence). CDR3 in DNA: TGTGCCAGCAGCGGGACAGACAAATACGAGCAGTACTTC. It translates to CASSGTDKYEQYF.

This sequence joins TRBV11-3 and TRBJ2-3; 9 bases map to TRBD1. The CDR3 contains 15 residues. Germline V gene lookup returns CDR1 SGHNT and CDR2 YENEEA. J was trimmed by 3 bases and V by 3 bases; bases with no gene match: 4. The CDR3: CASSLRDRVTDTQYF. CDR3 DNA: TGTGCCAGCAGCTTGCGGGACAGGGTAACAGATACGCAGTATTTT.

The chain joins TRBV24-1 to TRBJ2-1; 9 bases are shared with TRBD2. Trimming took 1 base from V and 10 from J; bases not matched to a gene: 10. Germline V gene lookup returns CDR1 KGHDR and CDR2 SFDVKD. This CDR3 contains 16 residues. CDR3 amino acids: CATSDLKAGGPVEQFF. DNA for the CDR3: TGTGCCACCAGTGATTTAAAGGCGGGAGGGCCGGTCGAGCAGTTCTTC.

This chain links TRBV6-5 with TRBJ2-6; 7 bases are a match to TRBD2. V was clipped by 0 bases and J by 2 bases; unmatched bases: 4. CDR3 length: 17 amino acids. CDR1 is MNHEY, CDR2 SVGAGI, per germline. This CDR3 is CASSYSPAGAGANVLTF. CDR3 in DNA: TGTGCCAGCAGTTACTCTCCGGCGGGGGCTGGGGCCAACGTCCTGACTTTC.

The genes are TRBV7-8 and TRBJ2-2; no reliable D call. The CDR3 consists of 16 residues. Germline V gene data show CDR1 as SGHVS and CDR2 as FQNEAQ. V dropped 5 bases and J dropped 3 bases, with 16 bases sitting between them. The CDR3 DNA follows: TGTGCCAGCAGCCCTGGGCTCTACGTCGACACCGGGGAGCTGTTTTTT. It codes for CASSPGLYVDTGELFF.

This clonotype was seen a few times. The chain links TRBV6-1 to TRBJ2-4; unclear D gene. CDR1 is MNHNS, CDR2 SASEGT, per germline. The V and J ends lost 2 bases and 0 bases respectively, with 11 bases between them. The CDR3 runs to 16 residues. The CDR3 is CASSEQALLAKNIQYF. CDR3 sequence (DNA): TGTGCCAGCAGTGAACAGGCTTTGTTAGCCAAAAACATTCAGTACTTC.

This sequence joins TRBV11-2 and TRBJ2-7, with TRBD2 as a possible D gene (6 bases). CDR1 SGHAT and CDR2 FQNNGV come from the germline V gene. V was clipped by 5 bases and J by 3 bases, with 14 bases between them. This CDR3 is 14 amino acids long. The DNA of the CDR3 is TGTGCCAGCAGCCCGGGGGTCGGGAGCTACGAGCAGTACGTC. This translates into CASSPGVGSYEQYV.

The sample holds a few counts of this clonotype. The V gene is TRBV12-3 or TRBV12-4, the J gene TRBJ2-1; D unresolved. The CDR3 has 11 amino acids. V was shortened by 3 bases and J by 10 bases, with 7 bases between the two germline ends. As DNA, the CDR3 is TGTGCCAGCAGTTTGATCCTAGAGCAGTTCTTC. Translation: CASSLILEQFF.

This clonotype occurred a few times. In DNA form, the CDR3 reads TGTGCCAGCAGTTACCTCGGGCAGATCACTGAAGCTTTCTTT. Translated: CASSYLGQITEAFF. The chain has TRBV6-2 or TRBV6-3 and TRBJ1-1, with D uncertain. The CDR3 is 14 amino acids. The V gene lost 2 bases and the J gene lost 4 bases, with 11 bases spanning the gap. Germline V gene data show CDR1 as MNHEY and CDR2 as SVGEGT.

This clonotype came up a few times. V usage is TRBV19 and J usage is TRBJ1-1, with D possibly matching TRBD1 (6 bases). V shed 5 bases and J shed 1 base, with 14 bases lying between them. The CDR3 loop spans 15 amino acids. Germline CDR1 is LNHDA and CDR2 is SQIVND (reference sequence). In DNA, the CDR3 is TGTGCCAGTAGTCCCCGGGGACACTGGAACACTGAAGCTTTCTTT. Translating gives CASSPRGHWNTEAFF.

This clonotype has at least ten counts. V gene TRBV5-1 combines with J gene TRBJ2-7; D may be TRBD1 (6 bases). Per germline, CDR1 SGHRS and CDR2 YFSETQ. V gave up 3 bases and J gave up 2 bases, with 12 bases separating them. The CDR3 has 14 amino acids. CDR3 region: CASSWGQGTYEQYF. The CDR3 DNA is TGCGCCAGCAGCTGGGGGCAGGGAACCTACGAGCAGTACTTC.

The V gene is TRBV30, the J gene TRBJ2-1; 12 nucleotides agree with TRBD2. Per the germline V gene, CDR1 is GTSNPN and CDR2 is SVGIG (reference sequence). The trim removed 3 bases at V and 9 bases at J, leaving 3 bases unmatched. The CDR3 covers 13 residues. CDR3 in amino acids: CAWRTSGSIEQFF. In nucleotides, the CDR3 is TGTGCCTGGAGGACTAGCGGGAGTATTGAGCAGTTCTTC. Full variable domain (rest looked up from reference TRBV30 and TRBJ2-1): SQTIHQWPATLVQPVGSPLSLECTVEGTSNPNLYWYRQAAGRGLQLLFYSVGIGQISSEVPQNLSASRPQDRQFILSSKKLLLSDSGFYLCAWRTSGSIEQFFGPGTRLTVL.

This clonotype has just a few counts. The CDR3 region is CASSVLWETGELFF. CDR3 DNA: TGTGCCAGCAGCGTACTCTGGGAAACCGGGGAGCTGTTTTTT. The chain carries TRBV7-9 and TRBJ2-2; D is ambiguous. Germline assignment: CDR1 SEHNR and CDR2 FQNEAQ (reference sequence). V gave up 5 bases and J gave up 5 bases, with 12 bases separating them. The CDR3 has 14 amino acids.